These 20 T cell receptor beta chains came from one sample sequenced in a study of OX40 agonist ivuxolimab in advanced cancers. Libraries were built with the immunoSEQ multiplex PCR assay. TCRdb took over this immuneACCESS table, retaining in-frame rearrangements with V and J assigned. Such tables are incomplete; in checked studies, under half of the missing clones stem from an unresolved V gene, and the remainder is unexplained. The sample table contains about 61,000 clones; only one count was recorded for around 92% of them. 23% of the sample belongs to the ten largest clones. The sample consisted of CD4+ or CD8+ T cells sorted from blood, taken in a trial of the OX40 agonist ivuxolimab. These TCRs come from an adult with an advanced solid tumor such as melanoma, head and neck, liver or kidney cancer.

The rearrangement links TRBV15 to TRBJ1-4; 8 positions match TRBD1. Losses at the gene ends were 0 bases for V and 8 bases for J; bases not matched to a gene: 8. Germline CDR1 LNHNV, CDR2 YYDKDF (reference sequence). This CDR3 spans 16 amino acids. In nucleotides, the CDR3 is TGTGCCACCAGCAGAGATGAGGAAGGACAGGGAGAAAAACTGTTTTTT. Amino acids: CATSRDEEGQGEKLFF.

This chain uses TRBV9 with TRBJ1-2; D gene unclear. Trimming shortened V by 5 bases and J by 5 bases, and 13 bases separated the two germline ends. This CDR3 comprises 13 residues. Germline V gives CDR1 SGDLS, CDR2 YYNGEE. CDR3 in DNA: TGTGCCAGCAGGGGTAAGGGAGGGTATGGCTACACCTTC. Translating it yields CASRGKGGYGYTF. Full variable domain (missing parts from reference TRBV9 and TRBJ1-2): DSGVTQTPKHLITATGQRVTLRCSPRSGDLSVYWYQQSLDQGLQFLIQYYNGEERAKGNILERFSAQQFPDLHSELNLSSLELGDSALYFCASRGKGGYGYTFGSGTRLTVV.

CDR3 in amino acids: CASGLERYGYTF. In nucleotides, the CDR3 is TGTGCTAGTGGTTTGGAACGCTATGGCTACACCTTC. This chain links TRBV12-5 with TRBJ1-2; no clear D gene. This CDR3 has 12 amino acids. The V end was cut by 1 base, the J end by 4 bases, with 4 bases between. Per the germline V gene, CDR1 is LGHNT and CDR2 is FRNRAP.

This clone was recorded once. This chain uses TRBV2 with TRBJ2-3; tentatively, D is TRBD1 or TRBD2 (5 bases each). V was pared by 8 bases and J by 2 bases, with 26 bases between. Germline lookup yields CDR1 SNHLY and CDR2 FYNNEI. This CDR3 comprises 18 residues. The CDR3 DNA sequence: TGTGCCAGCCCCGAAGAGGCCGGGGTTAGGGGATACACAGATACGCAGTATTTT. It specifies CASPEEAGVRGYTDTQYF. Full variable domain (remainder filled in from reference TRBV2 and TRBJ2-3): EPEVTQTPSHQVTQMGQEVILRCVPISNHLYFYWYRQILGQKVEFLVSFYNNEISEKSEIFDDQFSVERPDGSNFTLKIRSTKLEDSAMYFCASPEEAGVRGYTDTQYFGPGTRLTVL.

The chain carries TRBV30 and TRBJ1-1, with D perhaps TRBD1 (5 bases). CDR1 GTSNPN and CDR2 SVGIG come from the germline V gene (reference sequence). With 2 bases removed from V and 0 bases from J, the gap between germline ends came to 7 bases. CDR3 size: 13 residues. CDR3 region: CAWSRGVNTEAFF. In DNA, the CDR3 is TGTGCCTGGAGTCGGGGGGTGAACACTGAAGCTTTCTTT.

This clone was recorded only once. The chain combines TRBV30 with TRBJ1-4; D might be TRBD1 (6 bases). This CDR3 spans 15 amino acids. The germline CDR1 and CDR2 sequences are GTSNPN and SVGIG (reference sequence). V dropped 2 bases and J dropped 6 bases, with 16 bases sitting between them. The CDR3 reads CAWSPPGANDEKLFF. CDR3 DNA sequence: TGTGCCTGGAGTCCTCCGGGGGCAAATGATGAAAAACTGTTTTTT.

The rearrangement joins TRBV27 to TRBJ2-5; D may correspond to TRBD1 or TRBD2 (5 bases each). CDR1 is MNHEY and CDR2 is SMNVEV in the germline V gene (reference sequence). This CDR3 is built from 14 residues. The germline V and J ends were trimmed by 3 bases and 5 bases, with 13 bases remaining between them. CDR3 nucleotide sequence: TGTGCCAGCAGTTTTCTGGGGGACGACGAGACCCAGTACTTC. Protein: CASSFLGDDETQYF.

V usage is TRBV11-2 and J usage is TRBJ2-5; the D gene is possibly TRBD1 (6 bases). The germline CDR1 and CDR2 sequences are SGHAT and FQNNGV. The CDR3 has 17 amino acids. V gave up 7 bases and J gave up 1 base, with 22 bases separating them. This CDR3 is CASTLGDMVSFQETQYF. The CDR3 bases are TGTGCCAGCACCTTGGGGGACATGGTTAGCTTCCAAGAGACCCAGTACTTC.

The chain carries TRBV28 and TRBJ1-2; D is uncertain. Germline CDR1 and CDR2: MDHEN and SYDVKM. The CDR3 sequence is 13 residues long. V shed 5 bases and J shed 6 bases, with 13 bases lying between them. Here the CDR3 reads CASSVEQVDGYTF. CDR3 bases: TGTGCCAGCAGTGTAGAGCAGGTTGATGGCTACACCTTC.

CDR3 coding DNA: TGTGCCAGCAGTAGCGGGATGGCAGATACGCAGTATTTT. The encoded protein is CASSSGMADTQYF. The chain links TRBV6-6 to TRBJ2-3; 7 positions match TRBD2. The J segment lost 4 bases and the V segment lost 5 bases, leaving 3 bases of the junction unmatched. This CDR3 is 13 amino acids long. Per germline, CDR1 MNHNY and CDR2 SVGAGI (reference sequence).

This chain links TRBV6-5 with TRBJ1-2; D gene uncertain. Germline assignment: CDR1 MNHEY and CDR2 SVGAGI. This CDR3 has 13 amino acids. Between the trimmed V and J ends, which lost 6 bases and 7 bases, there was a span of 15 bases. The CDR3 nucleotides are TGTGCCAGCAGCCCGTACTTGCGGGGTGGCTACACCTTC. Translation: CASSPYLRGGYTF.

This clone has more than one count but fewer than ten. V usage is TRBV6-5 and J usage is TRBJ1-1; D not resolved. The V gene lost 5 bases and the J gene lost 7 bases, with 11 bases spanning the gap. Germline CDR1 reads MNHEY; CDR2 reads SVGAGI. The CDR3 covers 12 residues. CDR3 residues: CASSPPGGEAFF. The CDR3 coding sequence is TGTGCCAGCAGTCCCCCGGGAGGTGAAGCTTTCTTT.

The chain employs TRBV4-2 and TRBJ2-7; D ambiguous. The germline CDR1 and CDR2 sequences are LGHNA and YNFKEQ. The germline V and J ends were trimmed by 3 bases and 3 bases, with 18 bases remaining between them. The CDR3 is 16 residues long. CDR3 sequence (DNA): TGTGCCAGCAGCCATGTGACCCCACCAGTCAGCTACGAGCAGTACTTC. Protein product: CASSHVTPPVSYEQYF.

The V gene is TRBV30, the J gene TRBJ1-4; D is unresolved. Germline values: CDR1 GTSNPN, CDR2 SVGIG (reference sequence). This CDR3 spans 13 amino acids. V was cut by 3 bases and J by 5 bases, with 10 bases left in between. As DNA, the CDR3 is TGTGCCTGGAGCTTGTTAGAAAATGAAAAACTGTTTTTT. This encodes CAWSLLENEKLFF.

This chain uses TRBV6-1 with TRBJ2-1; 9 bases agree with TRBD1. Germline V gene sequence: CDR1 MNHNS, CDR2 SASEGT. V dropped 6 bases and J dropped 8; count of bases not matched to a gene: 8. This CDR3 has 14 amino acids. The CDR3 region is CASSTGTGFYEQFF. CDR3 DNA sequence: TGTGCCAGCAGCACCGGGACAGGGTTTTATGAGCAGTTCTTC.

V and J are TRBV5-1 and TRBJ2-7; the D is unclear. Germline V CDR1 and CDR2: SGHRS, YFSETQ. CDR3 length: 14 amino acids. The V end lost 0 bases, the J end lost 0 bases, and 7 bases lay between the germline ends. The CDR3 is CASSLAPDSYEQYF. Here the CDR3 DNA reads TGCGCCAGCAGCTTGGCCCCGGACTCCTACGAGCAGTACTTC.

As regards this clone: Other DNA sequences in this sample translate to the same CDR3. The V call is TRBV30, the J call TRBJ1-1, with D unclear. Per the germline V gene, CDR1 is GTSNPN and CDR2 is SVGIG (reference sequence). V was pared by 0 bases and J by 5 bases, with 4 bases between. The length of the CDR3 is 11 residues. Here the CDR3 DNA reads TGTGCCTGGAGTGTATTAACTGAAGCTTTCTTT. Translating it yields CAWSVLTEAFF.

This chain connects TRBV28 to TRBJ1-5, with 8 bases aligning to TRBD1. Per the germline V gene, CDR1 is MDHEN and CDR2 is SYDVKM. The CDR3 has 17 residues. The V and J ends lost 9 bases and 0 bases, in that order; junction bases with no gene match: 13. The CDR3 loop is CASESGTGTYSNQPQHF. In DNA form, the CDR3 reads TGTGCCAGTGAATCCGGGACAGGTACTTATAGCAATCAGCCCCAGCATTTT. Supplemented by reference TRBV28 and TRBJ1-5, the full variable domain reads DVKVTQSSRYLVKRTGEKVFLECVQDMDHENMFWYRQDPGLGLRLIYFSYDVKMKEKGDIPEGYSVSREKKERFSLILESASTNQTSMYLCASESGTGTYSNQPQHFGDGTRLSIL.

The table lists this clone with a few counts. V gene TRBV28 combines with J gene TRBJ1-6, with D unresolved. The CDR3 has 15 amino acids. Germline assignment: CDR1 MDHEN and CDR2 SYDVKM. Trimming removed 6 bases from V and 0 bases from J, with 9 bases in between. The CDR3: CASRKEYSYNSPLHF. CDR3 nucleotides: TGTGCCAGCAGGAAGGAATACTCCTATAATTCACCCCTCCACTTT.

The rearrangement joins TRBV7-3 to TRBJ2-2; no firm D call. Germline V CDR1 and CDR2: SGHTA, FQGTGA. This CDR3 comprises 11 residues. V gave up 4 bases and J gave up 3 bases, with 0 bases separating them. This CDR3 is CASSYTGELFF. The DNA for the CDR3 is TGTGCCAGCAGCTACACCGGGGAGCTGTTTTTT.